The 23 T cell receptor beta chains below come from one sample, sequenced in a study of T-cell reconstitution after alpha-beta-depleted transplantation in children. Molecular barcoding with unique molecular identifiers was used for the TCRbeta library. Using its own MiXCR run on the PCR reads, TCRdb lists one record per CDR3 protein. Of around 960,000 distinct CDR3 sequences in the sample, less than 30% were seen once. The sequenced sample was PBMCs, mostly from graft donor cells, obtained 360 days after TCRalphabeta/CD19-depleted stem cell transplant. The source is a boy under three years old who had a stem cell transplant for SCID, so the T cells may come from the graft donor.

This clonotype was detected only a few times. The chain combines TRBV28 with TRBJ1-2; D remains unclear. Germline-derived CDR1 and CDR2 are MDHEN and SYDVKM. This CDR3 has 12 amino acids. V dropped 8 bases and J dropped 7 bases, with 14 bases sitting between them. The CDR3 spells CASVAPRGGYTF. CDR3 nucleotides: TGTGCCAGCGTGGCCCCTCGGGGTGGCTACACCTTC.

The chain couples TRBV15 to TRBJ2-2; D is possibly TRBD1 (5 bases). The CDR3 has 15 residues. V was trimmed by 3 bases and J by 0 bases, leaving 8 bases between them. The germline V gene has CDR1 LNHNV and CDR2 YYDKDF (reference sequence). CDR3 bases: TGTGCCACCAGCAGGGACACCGCGAACACCGGGGAGCTGTTTTTT. As protein: CATSRDTANTGELFF.

V gene TRBV4-2 combines with J gene TRBJ2-7; 9 bases map to TRBD1. Germline V lookup: CDR1 LGHNA, CDR2 YNFKEQ. The CDR3 is 16 residues long. Germline trimming cut 2 bases from V and 0 bases from J; bases unmatched to any gene: 5. The CDR3 loop reads CASSQYGTGSSYEQYF. The CDR3 nucleotides are TGTGCCAGCAGCCAATATGGGACAGGGAGCTCCTACGAGCAGTACTTC.

This clonotype was seen a few times. The chain has TRBV5-1 and TRBJ1-1; a weak D match, TRBD1 (5 bases). Trimming stripped 5 bases from V and 1 base from J, with 21 bases between. This CDR3 has 17 residues. Per germline, CDR1 SGHRS and CDR2 YFSETQ. The CDR3 sequence is CASRGGVMGSQNTEAFF. The CDR3, as DNA: TGCGCCAGCAGGGGGGGAGTCATGGGGTCCCAGAACACTGAAGCTTTCTTT.

The chain employs TRBV12-5 and TRBJ1-1; D possibly corresponds to TRBD1 (5 bases). Per the germline V gene, CDR1 is LGHNT and CDR2 is FRNRAP. Trimming removed 3 bases from V and 0 bases from J, with 14 bases in between. The CDR3 extends over 16 amino acids. This CDR3 reads CASGFRPGRMNTEAFF. CDR3 nucleotide sequence: TGTGCTAGTGGTTTCAGGCCAGGGAGAATGAACACTGAAGCTTTCTTT.

The rearrangement links TRBV7-8 to TRBJ1-1, with 9 positions matching TRBD1. The trim removed 1 base at V and 9 bases at J, leaving 12 bases unmatched. Per germline, CDR1 SGHVS and CDR2 FQNEAQ. This CDR3 region has 16 residues. The CDR3 region has the DNA TGTGCCAGCAGCTTAGACGTGGACAGGGGTCCGCTTCAAGCTTTCTTT. This gives the protein CASSLDVDRGPLQAFF.

This rearrangement joins TRBV12-3 or TRBV12-4 to TRBJ2-1; D remains unclear. V lost 6 bases, J lost 9 bases, and 15 bases lay in between. This CDR3 comprises 13 residues. The CDR3 sequence is CASSLLEQSEQFF. CDR3 coding DNA: TGTGCCAGCAGCCTACTTGAGCAAAGTGAGCAGTTCTTC.

The V gene is TRBV5-1, the J gene TRBJ1-1; 7 bases agree with TRBD1. J was trimmed by 7 bases and V by 0 bases; bases with no gene match: 6. Germline assignment: CDR1 SGHRS and CDR2 YFSETQ. The CDR3 is made up of 14 amino acids. The CDR3 nucleotides read TGCGCCAGCAGCTTGGCGGGACAGAGACTTGAAGCTTTCTTT. Protein sequence: CASSLAGQRLEAFF.

In this sample, this clonotype turned up a few times. The V call is TRBV6-1, the J call TRBJ2-3, with D uncertain. This CDR3 comprises 14 residues. Germline V lookup: CDR1 MNHNS, CDR2 SASEGT. V lost 6 bases and J 4 bases, leaving 14 bases between the germline ends. CDR3 amino acids: CASSKGLVPDTQYF. CDR3 sequence (DNA): TGTGCCAGCAGCAAAGGGCTAGTACCAGATACGCAGTATTTT.

This clonotype was detected only a few times. This chain joins TRBV15 and TRBJ2-1; 7 bases agree with TRBD2. CDR1 is LNHNV and CDR2 is YYDKDF in the germline V gene (reference sequence). This CDR3 has 16 residues. V lost 5 bases, J lost 9 bases, and 16 bases stayed unmatched. The CDR3 spells CATSPSGGRVSGEQFF. CDR3 DNA: TGTGCCACCAGCCCTAGTGGGGGGAGGGTCTCGGGTGAGCAGTTCTTC.

The V call is TRBV5-1, the J call TRBJ2-1; perhaps TRBD2 as D (6 bases). V was clipped by 4 bases and J by 0 bases, with 14 bases between them. The CDR3 runs 16 residues. Germline CDR1 is SGHRS and CDR2 is YFSETQ. The CDR3 sequence: CASSLREKSSYNEQFF. The CDR3 DNA reads as TGCGCCAGCAGCCTCCGGGAGAAAAGCTCCTACAATGAGCAGTTCTTC.

V usage is TRBV20-1 and J usage is TRBJ2-1, with TRBD2 matching 7 bases. Germline V CDR1 and CDR2: DFQATT, SNEGSKA (reference sequence). The V segment lost 6 bases and the J segment 7 bases; nucleotides outside the gene matches: 6. This CDR3 is 12 amino acids long. CDR3 coding DNA: TGCAGTGCACCGAAAGCGGGGAATGAGCAGTTCTTC. Translation: CSAPKAGNEQFF.

The rearrangement joins TRBV7-3 to TRBJ2-1, with TRBD2 identical over 13 bases. Germline CDR1 and CDR2: SGHTA and FQGTGA. V gave up 5 bases and J gave up 0 bases; unmatched junction bases: 7. The CDR3 spans 18 residues. CDR3 amino acids: CASSLGLAGPSSYNEQFF. CDR3 nucleotides: TGTGCCAGCAGCCTGGGACTAGCGGGGCCCTCCTCCTACAATGAGCAGTTCTTC.

The chain joins TRBV6-1 to TRBJ2-3; 8 bases are shared with TRBD2. The CDR3 consists of 17 residues. V lost 6 bases to trimming and J lost 4 bases; unmatched junction nucleotides: 15. CDR1 and CDR2 (germline): MNHNS, SASEGT. CDR3 coding DNA: TGTGCCAGCAGCTCCCAACAACCTAGGCGGGAGGCAGATACGCAGTATTTT. It is translated as CASSSQQPRREADTQYF.

The chain recombines TRBV28 with TRBJ2-3, with a possible D match to TRBD2 (6 bases). Germline V gives CDR1 MDHEN, CDR2 SYDVKM. The CDR3 extends over 14 amino acids. V was shortened by 3 bases and J by 2 bases, with 9 bases between the two germline ends. The CDR3 bases are TGTGCCAGCAGTTTTGGAGGGTTCACAGATACGCAGTATTTT. Its translation: CASSFGGFTDTQYF.

This clonotype was recorded a few times. The chain uses TRBV10-3 and TRBJ1-5, with D unresolved. Germline values: CDR1 ENHRY, CDR2 SYGVKD. The V end was cut by 2 bases, the J end by 0 bases, with 11 bases between. The CDR3 runs to 16 residues. The CDR3 DNA reads TGTGCCATCAGTGAGACCCAGGCAGATAGCAATCAGCCCCAGCATTTT. Protein sequence: CAISETQADSNQPQHF.

The chain employs TRBV28 and TRBJ2-7, with 8 bases lining up with TRBD1. CDR3 length: 15 residues. Germline V gene data show CDR1 as MDHEN and CDR2 as SYDVKM. V shed 4 bases and J 0 bases; nucleotides not matched to a gene: 5. The CDR3 sequence: CASSYRGYFSYEQYF. CDR3 coding DNA: TGTGCCAGCAGTTACAGGGGGTATTTCTCCTACGAGCAGTACTTC.

The chain joins TRBV10-3 to TRBJ1-2; D gene ambiguous. Trimming removed 6 bases from V and 7 bases from J, with 18 bases in between. This CDR3 has 14 residues. The germline V gene encodes CDR1 ENHRY and CDR2 SYGVKD. CDR3 nucleotide sequence: TGTGCCATCAGCCCGTCGGACGCAAGTTCTGGCTACACCTTC. Protein: CAISPSDASSGYTF.

This clonotype was counted only a few times. This chain uses TRBV20-1 with TRBJ2-1; tentatively, D is TRBD2 (5 bases). Germline CDR1 DFQATT, CDR2 SNEGSKA (reference sequence). Trimming took 1 base from V and 2 from J, leaving 21 bases between them. This CDR3 is built from 18 residues. This CDR3 is CSARAPGILTTTYNEQFF. In nucleotides, the CDR3 is TGCAGTGCTAGAGCCCCGGGAATCCTGACTACTACCTACAATGAGCAGTTCTTC.

A few counts support this clonotype. The J gene is TRBJ2-7, the V gene TRBV4-1, with 9 bases lining up with TRBD2. CDR3 length: 16 residues. The J segment lost 4 bases and the V segment lost 4 bases, leaving 11 bases of the junction unmatched. The germline CDR1 and CDR2 sequences are MGHRA and YSYEKL. Here the CDR3 DNA reads TGCGCCAGCAGCCGGAAGACTAGCGGACCTCAGTACGAGCAGTACTTC. Residues: CASSRKTSGPQYEQYF.

The V call is TRBV6-5, the J call TRBJ2-7; TRBD1 or TRBD2 may be the D gene (5 bases each). V gave up 1 base and J gave up 0 bases, with 10 bases separating them. Germline V lookup: CDR1 MNHEY, CDR2 SVGAGI. The CDR3 length is 15 residues. Here the CDR3 DNA reads TGTGCCAGCAGTTACTTTTGGGGGAGCTCCTACGAGCAGTACTTC. It specifies CASSYFWGSSYEQYF.

The chain has TRBV6-1 and TRBJ2-3; weak D call: TRBD1 (6 bases). Germline V lookup: CDR1 MNHNS, CDR2 SASEGT. Trimming pared 5 bases from V and 1 base from J, leaving 13 bases between. The CDR3 totals 15 residues. The CDR3 DNA sequence: TGTGCCAGCAGTCGAGACAGGATTCGCACAGATACGCAGTATTTT. The encoded protein is CASSRDRIRTDTQYF.

This chain uses TRBV6-1 with TRBJ2-3; D is possibly TRBD1 or TRBD2 (6 bases each). The V gene lost 6 bases and the J gene lost 3 bases, with 19 bases spanning the gap. Germline V CDR1 and CDR2: MNHNS, SASEGT. CDR3 length: 16 residues. CDR3 in amino acids: CASSERGDPRTDTQYF. CDR3 nucleotide sequence: TGTGCCAGCAGCGAAAGGGGGGATCCCCGAACAGATACGCAGTATTTT.